This entry lists 16 T cell receptor beta chains sequenced from one sample in a study of T-cell reconstitution after alpha-beta-depleted transplantation in children. The TCRbeta library was prepared with unique molecular identifiers. One entry per CDR3 protein, called by TCRdb with MiXCR from the PCR reads. The sample includes 600,000 to 800,000 distinct CDR3 sequences, around 13% seen only once; the top ten take about 0.77%. Sample: PBMCs, taken before TCRalphabeta/CD19-depleted stem cell transplant. The receptors here all came from a girl aged 2-10 years with congenital amegakaryocytic thrombocytopenia, due to receive a stem cell transplant.

There are a few counts of this clonotype. The genes are TRBV5-1 and TRBJ2-5; TRBD1 is a possible D gene (6 bases). The CDR3 runs 13 residues. Germline values: CDR1 SGHRS, CDR2 YFSETQ. The V gene lost 4 bases and the J gene lost 2 bases, with 9 bases spanning the gap. The CDR3 DNA is TGCGCCAGCAGCGGGGGACAACAAGAGACCCAGTACTTC. Protein product: CASSGGQQETQYF.

On this clonotype: A read error is possible here, since a much larger clone lies one base away. The chain links TRBV6-1 to TRBJ2-5; the match to TRBD1 covers 9 bases. The CDR3 covers 14 residues. Germline loops: CDR1 MNHNS, CDR2 SASEGT. Trimming took 5 bases from V and 5 from J; bases not matched to a gene: 6. CDR3 sequence (DNA): TGTGCCAGCAGTACGGACAGGGGTGTGGAGACCCAGTACTTC. Translating gives CASSTDRGVETQYF.

The rearrangement uses TRBV12-3 or TRBV12-4 and TRBJ2-7; 7 nucleotides agree with TRBD1. Trimming cost V 8 bases and J 9 bases; bases outside gene matches: 10. The CDR3 spans 12 residues. In DNA, the CDR3 is TGTGCCAGCTGTCAAGGGGGCGCCGGGCAGTACTTC. Translation: CASCQGGAGQYF.

This clonotype was picked up many times. The genes are TRBV20-1 and TRBJ2-1; weak D call: TRBD2 (6 bases). The germline V gene has CDR1 DFQATT and CDR2 SNEGSKA (reference sequence). The V and J ends lost 0 bases and 8 bases respectively, with 17 bases between them. The CDR3 consists of 15 residues. The CDR3 loop reads CSARDAEGLSYEQFF. In DNA form, the CDR3 reads TGCAGTGCTAGAGATGCGGAGGGGTTAAGCTATGAGCAGTTCTTC.

The V gene is TRBV3-1, the J gene TRBJ2-7; 9 nucleotides match TRBD2. Trimming cost V 6 bases and J 2 bases; bases outside gene matches: 5. CDR1 is LGHDT and CDR2 is YNNKEL in the germline V gene (reference sequence). There are 14 residues in the CDR3. The CDR3 region is CASSEASGAYEQYF. The CDR3 nucleotides are TGTGCCAGCAGTGAGGCTAGCGGGGCCTACGAGCAGTACTTC.

This clonotype was seen only a few times. The chain couples TRBV7-8 to TRBJ2-1, with D hard to call. V lost 5 bases, J lost 8 bases, and 10 bases lay in between. CDR1 is SGHVS and CDR2 is FQNEAQ in the germline V gene. The length of the CDR3 is 12 residues. CDR3 sequence: CASSPIGYEQFF. The DNA for the CDR3 is TGTGCCAGCAGCCCAATCGGGTATGAGCAGTTCTTC.

Worth noting for this clonotype: The conserved phenylalanine or tryptophan is not found at the CDR3 terminus, so this likely reflects a read error. No DNA is shown, since the ends of the CDR3 on it are uncertain; the CDR3 is the one TCRdb lists. The chain recombines TRBV7-2 with TRBJ2-3; the D call TRBD2 from the table was never checked on the DNA. 16 amino acids form the CDR3, both terminal residues included. Germline V CDR1 and CDR2: SGHTA, FQGNSA. The CDR3 loop is CASSPGLAGPGGVLYY.

This clonotype showed up just a few times. The rearrangement joins TRBV28 to TRBJ2-5, with 9 bases matching TRBD2. The CDR3 contains 14 residues. The junction had 6 bases not matched to a gene; V was cut back by 6 bases and J by 4 bases. Germline-derived CDR1 and CDR2 are MDHEN and SYDVKM. The DNA for the CDR3 is TGTGCCAGCAGCTTCTGGCGGGGGGGAGAGACCCAGTACTTC. Protein: CASSFWRGGETQYF.

This clonotype was recorded at least ten times. The rearrangement joins TRBV7-8 to TRBJ1-1, with a weak D call TRBD1 (5 bases). The CDR3 contains 14 residues. Per germline, CDR1 SGHVS and CDR2 FQNEAQ. With 6 bases removed from V and 2 bases from J, the gap between germline ends came to 13 bases. The CDR3 reads CASRHGHANTEAFF. The CDR3 region has the DNA TGTGCCAGCAGGCATGGACATGCAAACACTGAAGCTTTCTTT.

This clonotype showed up many times. J is TRBJ2-1 and V is TRBV12-3 or TRBV12-4; D possibly corresponds to TRBD2 (6 bases). Between the trimmed V and J ends, which lost 6 bases and 4 bases, there was a span of 19 bases. The CDR3 spans 16 residues. CDR3 in amino acids: CASSPPAGTLYNEQFF. DNA for the CDR3: TGTGCCAGCAGCCCGCCCGCAGGGACTTTATACAATGAGCAGTTCTTC.

This clonotype was found many times. The J gene is TRBJ2-7, the V gene TRBV29-1, with 12 bases that match TRBD1. CDR1 and CDR2 (germline): SQVTM, ANQGSEA. J was trimmed by 3 bases and V by 6 bases; bases with no gene match: 9. This CDR3 has 15 amino acids. The CDR3 sequence: CSVLGQGASFYEQYF. The CDR3 DNA reads as TGCAGCGTCCTGGGACAGGGGGCAAGTTTCTACGAGCAGTACTTC.

The V gene is TRBV11-2, the J gene TRBJ2-1; D call uncertain. Trimming shortened V by 1 base and J by 0 bases, and 7 bases separated the two germline ends. Germline lookup yields CDR1 SGHAT and CDR2 FQNNGV. The CDR3 is 15 amino acids. DNA for the CDR3: TGTGCCAGCAGCTTAGTCCCCAACTCCTACAATGAGCAGTTCTTC. This codes for CASSLVPNSYNEQFF.

This clonotype was counted a few times. The V and J genes are TRBV18 and TRBJ2-3; 11 nucleotides align to TRBD2. CDR3 size: 16 residues. Per germline, CDR1 KGHSH and CDR2 LQKENI. V was clipped by 3 bases and J by 0 bases; unmatched bases: 2. CDR3 DNA sequence: TGTGCCAGCTCACCGTGGACTAGCGGGAGCACAGATACGCAGTATTTT. It is translated as CASSPWTSGSTDTQYF.

This clonotype appeared once. This may arise from a read error, as a much more abundant clone is one base away. The genes are TRBV27 and TRBJ2-7, with 8 bases lining up with TRBD1. The V and J ends lost 4 bases and 5 bases, in that order; junction bases with no gene match: 7. Germline-derived CDR1 and CDR2 are MNHEY and SMNVEV (reference sequence). The CDR3 consists of 14 residues. CDR3 sequence reads: CASSSWTGTHEQYF. The CDR3 DNA sequence: TGTGCCAGCAGTTCCTGGACAGGGACACACGAGCAGTACTTC.

This clonotype has ten or more counts. The chain carries TRBV20-1 and TRBJ1-1; no clear D gene. CDR1 is DFQATT, CDR2 SNEGSKA, per germline (reference sequence). Trimming removed 5 bases from V and 1 base from J, with 11 bases in between. The CDR3 sequence is 13 residues long. The CDR3 protein is CSAGAGRNTEAFF. In DNA, the CDR3 is TGCAGTGCTGGCGCTGGACGGAACACTGAAGCTTTCTTT.

This chain connects TRBV18 to TRBJ2-7; D not resolved. Germline loops: CDR1 KGHSH, CDR2 LQKENI. The CDR3 consists of 14 residues. V was clipped by 0 bases and J by 7 bases, with 13 bases between them. CDR3 bases: TGTGCCAGCTCACCACCGGCCTCGCTCCTGGAGCAGTACTTC. It yields the protein CASSPPASLLEQYF.